This T cell receptor (beta chain) came from a study of blood T cell repertoires in COVID-19 (dated by TCRdb to 2020 to 2021). Regarding the study in general: The collaborator samples originated in the United States, Italy and Spain and spanned the acute and convalescent phases of COVID-19. A de-identified subject ID, COVID-19 status, age in years and sex were almost always included in the sample metadata. The repertoires were made available in a free public database intended to serve as a resource for research on the immune response to SARS-CoV-2. The material from the prospective study consisted of cDNA or gDNA derived from T cells, B-cell-depleted T cells, or PBMCs. The dataset comprised deeply sampled blood TCRbeta repertoires from subjects exposed to, actively infected with, or recovered from COVID-19. Where HLA class I and class II types were available, the types were taken from metadata supplied by the sample provider, not from assay-based typing. Samples were obtained from the ongoing ImmuneRACE study (first 160 participants) and from about 1,300 subjects provided by 6 global collaborators. On the study overall, not on this receptor specifically: The quantity of clinical and demographic metadata differed by source and by participant and was supplied without curation.

On this clone itself: This clone's antigen is unknown. Base qualities are not recorded, but no much larger clone differs from it by a single base.

The immunoSEQ Assay, a bias-controlled multiplex PCR, was used to amplify TCRbeta CDR3 regions from genomic DNA. From the authors' description of their analysis: The number of nucleated cells in each sample was estimated by amplification of reference gene primers within the assay. To quantify the absolute abundance of each unique TCRbeta CDR3 rearrangement, sequence reads were collapsed and filtered. For each sample, productive Simpson clonality was calculated as the square root of Simpson's diversity index over productive rearrangements. Drawn from immuneACCESS, this table holds only the in-frame rearrangements with V and J called that TCRdb kept. Clones are partly lost; checked studies trace under half to an unresolved V gene and leave the rest unexplained. D and trimming come from the DNA, and the V and J calls and clone size come from that table. The sample data list approximately 300,000 clones, and under 90% of these were observed just once. The ten largest clones capture approximately 5.5% of the sample.

Participants in the prospective study were aged about 18 to 95 years, lived in 20 to 25 United States geographic areas, and enrolled through a virtual design. In the prospective study, participants were assigned to cohorts based on the clinical history participants reported in a screening survey and a study questionnaire. For ImmuneRACE Cohort 3, a participant was defined as recovered based on two consecutive negative NP/OP PCR tests, clearance by a healthcare professional, or resolution of symptoms. In the prospective study, mobile phlebotomists collected whole blood, serum and a nasopharyngeal or oropharyngeal swab from each participant. Participants in the prospective study had the option to provide additional blood draws and questionnaires over a roughly two-month period. Blood samples from the prospective study were shipped frozen or at room temperature prior to DNA extraction. V is trimmed back by 6 bases and J by 2 bases, and the junction contains 5 bases that no gene match accounts for. The CDR3 numbers 14 residues from cysteine through phenylalanine. The sequence is cut down to CDR3 DNA, 42 bases in frame from base 1. Via the germline V gene, CDR1 is SGHTA and CDR2 FQGNSA.

The sequencing input was PBMCs or T cells enriched from blood (not recorded which). This clonotype was sampled from a man between 60 and 70 years old who had recovered from COVID-19. Rearrangement joined TRBV7-2 to TRBJ2-7; a stretch of 9 junction bases matches TRBD2. CDR3 reads: CASRLTSGPYEQYF. The DNA sequence follows: TGTGCCAGCAGGCTGACTAGCGGACCCTACGAGCAGTACTTC. With the rest looked up from the reference TRBV7-2 and TRBJ2-7 genes rather than sequenced, the full variable domain is GAGVSQSPSNKVTEKGKDVELRCDPISGHTALYWYRQSLGQGLEFLIYFQGNSAPDKSGLPSDRFSAERTGGSVSTLTIQRTQQEDSAVYLCASRLTSGPYEQYFGPGTRLTVT.